The 20 T cell receptor beta chains below all came from one sample that was sequenced in a study of blood T cell repertoires in COVID-19. Profiled with immunoSEQ multiplex PCR; TCRdb holds only in-frame clones, not every one. The profile shows roughly 80,000 clones, 75% to 90% of them singletons. The sequenced sample was peripheral blood. The receptors come from a man aged 50 to 60 with active COVID-19.

The rearrangement uses TRBV27 and TRBJ2-7; 14 nucleotides line up with TRBD2. V was pared by 8 bases and J by 7 bases, with 13 bases of the junction left unmatched. The CDR3 consists of 16 residues. Germline-derived CDR1 and CDR2 are MNHEY and SMNVEV (reference sequence). The CDR3 loop reads CASRNLGLAGGWEQYF. CDR3 DNA: TGTGCCAGCCGAAATCTCGGACTAGCGGGAGGTTGGGAGCAGTACTTC.

The rearrangement uses TRBV7-9 and TRBJ2-4, with D perhaps matching TRBD1 (5 bases). The V end was cut by 1 base, the J end by 5 bases, with 15 bases between. The CDR3 totals 16 residues. CDR1 and CDR2 from the germline V gene are SEHNR and FQNEAQ (reference sequence). CDR3 sequence reads: CASSLGAGHTQNIQYF. The CDR3 region has the DNA TGTGCCAGCAGCTTAGGAGCAGGACATACCCAAAACATTCAGTACTTC.

CDR3 residues: CATSGSAGGLGNEQFF. The DNA of the CDR3 is TGTGCCACCAGTGGGTCGGCGGGAGGGCTTGGCAATGAGCAGTTCTTC. The V gene is TRBV24-1, the J gene TRBJ2-1; 9 bases agree with TRBD2. Trimming took 5 bases from V and 6 from J; bases not matched to a gene: 10. CDR1 is KGHDR and CDR2 is SFDVKD in the germline V gene. The CDR3 consists of 16 residues.

J is TRBJ2-1 and V is TRBV5-1; the D gene is possibly TRBD1 (5 bases). The CDR3 covers 18 residues. From germline, CDR1 is SGHRS and CDR2 YFSETQ. With 7 bases removed from V and 5 bases from J, the gap between germline ends came to 28 bases. CDR3 protein: CASSPGLSANRPHNEQFF. As DNA, the CDR3 is TGCGCCAGCTCCCCTGGTTTGAGCGCCAACAGGCCCCACAATGAGCAGTTCTTC.

Of note for this clone: One junction end does not reproduce the germline sequence, and a read error may be involved. In the same sample, other DNA sequences code for this CDR3. The gene calls are TRBV9 and TRBJ2-1; 9 bases are a match to TRBD1. Per germline, CDR1 SGDLS and CDR2 YYNGEE. The CDR3 is 15 amino acids. The CDR3 sequence is CASSDRDRVVDEQFF. The CDR3 DNA is TGTGCCAGCAGCGACCGGGACAGGGTGGTCGATGAGCAATTCTTC.

The table lists this clone with a count of one. The chain has TRBV4-1 and TRBJ2-1, with 8 nucleotides matching TRBD1. CDR3 size: 17 residues. Germline V gene sequence: CDR1 MGHRA, CDR2 YSYEKL. V shed 1 base, J shed 4 bases, and the junction held 9 bases outside the gene matches. DNA of the CDR3: TGCGCCAGCAGCCAAGTTCAGAGGACAGGGAAGTACAATGAGCAGTTCTTC. It yields the protein CASSQVQRTGKYNEQFF.

The J gene is TRBJ1-2, the V gene TRBV7-9, with 8 positions matching TRBD1. This CDR3 has 15 amino acids. Per the germline V gene, CDR1 is SEHNR and CDR2 is FQNEAQ (reference sequence). V gave up 3 bases and J gave up 12 bases; unmatched junction bases: 15. The DNA of the CDR3 is TGTGCCAGCAGCTTTCTGCGTCCCGGGACAGGCTGGGACACCTTC. Protein product: CASSFLRPGTGWDTF. Full variable domain (outside the CDR3, taken from reference TRBV7-9 and TRBJ1-2): DTGVSQNPRHKITKRGQNVTFRCDPISEHNRLYWYRQTLGQGPEFLTYFQNEAQLEKSRLLSDRFSAERPKGSFSTLEIQRTEQGDSAMYLCASSFLRPGTGWDTFGSGTRLTVV.

The V call is TRBV7-2, the J call TRBJ2-1; 15 bases are shared with TRBD2. There are 15 residues in the CDR3. CDR1 and CDR2 (germline): SGHTA, FQGNSA. The V and J ends lost 4 bases and 12 bases, in that order; junction bases with no gene match: 7. Here the CDR3 DNA reads TGTGCCAGCAGCTCAAGGACTAGCGGGGGGGCGTGGCAGTTCTTC. Residues: CASSSRTSGGAWQFF.

The V gene is TRBV4-2, the J gene TRBJ2-4; D perhaps matches TRBD1 (7 bases). The V gene's germline CDR1 is LGHNA and CDR2 YNFKEQ. Trimming left V 1 base short and J 2 bases short, with 21 bases between. The CDR3 is made up of 19 amino acids. DNA for the CDR3: TGTGCCAGCAGCCAAGTAAGGCGGGACAGCTCCTTGACCAAAAACATTCAGTACTTC. This gives the protein CASSQVRRDSSLTKNIQYF.

V and J are TRBV4-1 and TRBJ1-2, with 8 bases lining up with TRBD1. The germline V gene has CDR1 MGHRA and CDR2 YSYEKL. The CDR3 totals 14 residues. Trimming at V came to 2 bases and at J to 4 bases, leaving 3 bases not matched to a gene. Here the CDR3 reads CASSQRQGFYGYTF. Here the CDR3 DNA reads TGCGCCAGCAGCCAAAGACAGGGGTTCTATGGCTACACCTTC.

CDR3 region: CASSTRTGMNTEAFF. In DNA, the CDR3 is TGTGCCAGCAGCACCCGGACAGGTATGAACACTGAAGCTTTCTTT. V and J are TRBV14 and TRBJ1-1; 7 nucleotides line up with TRBD1. The CDR3 loop spans 15 amino acids. The V gene's germline CDR1 is SGHDN and CDR2 FVKESK. V lost 5 bases, J lost 0 bases, and 6 bases stayed unmatched.

This chain connects TRBV7-2 to TRBJ2-7; the D gene is possibly TRBD2 (6 bases). The germline V and J ends were trimmed by 1 base and 0 bases, with 10 bases remaining between them. This CDR3 comprises 15 residues. The germline CDR1 and CDR2 sequences are SGHTA and FQGNSA. In DNA form, the CDR3 reads TGTGCCAGCAGCTTAGGGCTAGCGCCCTCCTACGAGCAGTACTTC. It yields the protein CASSLGLAPSYEQYF.

The V gene is TRBV9, the J gene TRBJ1-3; D not certain. Germline values: CDR1 SGDLS, CDR2 YYNGEE. Trimming removed 0 bases at V and 2 bases at J, with 6 bases between. The CDR3 is made up of 14 amino acids. CDR3 loop: CASSVEAAGNTIYF. The CDR3 nucleotides are TGTGCCAGCAGCGTAGAGGCGGCTGGAAACACCATATATTTT. The variable domain in full, with the rest retrieved from reference TRBV9 and TRBJ1-3, is DSGVTQTPKHLITATGQRVTLRCSPRSGDLSVYWYQQSLDQGLQFLIQYYNGEERAKGNILERFSAQQFPDLHSELNLSSLELGDSALYFCASSVEAAGNTIYFGEGSWLTVV.

The rearrangement uses TRBV2 and TRBJ1-4, with TRBD1 matching 7 bases. V was clipped by 6 bases and J by 11 bases; unmatched bases: 9. The CDR3 runs 13 residues. Germline CDR1 is SNHLY and CDR2 is FYNNEI. The CDR3, as DNA: TGTGCCAGCAGAGACGCCCGCAGGGGGAAACTGTTTTTT. The encoded protein is CASRDARRGKLFF.

This sequence joins TRBV7-8 and TRBJ1-1; D remains unclear. This CDR3 comprises 14 residues. Germline CDR1 reads SGHVS; CDR2 reads FQNEAQ. The V end lost 6 bases, the J end lost 6 bases, and 17 bases lay between the germline ends. DNA of the CDR3: TGTGCCAGCAGTTATCGACCCCGGGGTTCTGAAGCTTTCTTT. It translates to CASSYRPRGSEAFF.

This clone was found a few times. The chain employs TRBV7-2 and TRBJ2-7, with 8 bases that match TRBD2. In germline, CDR1 is SGHTA, CDR2 FQGNSA. This CDR3 region has 15 residues. Trimming removed 1 base from V and 2 bases from J; junction bases left unmatched: 4. The CDR3 region is CASSLGGGRPYEQYF. The CDR3 bases are TGTGCCAGCAGCTTAGGCGGCGGGAGGCCCTACGAGCAGTACTTC.

J is TRBJ2-5 and V is TRBV19; TRBD2 aligns across 8 bases. Trimming took 5 bases from V and 5 from J; bases not matched to a gene: 13. The CDR3 extends over 16 amino acids. Germline CDR1 reads LNHDA; CDR2 reads SQIVND (reference sequence). CDR3 amino acids: CASSSTTSGQGETQYF. CDR3 DNA sequence: TGTGCCAGTAGTTCCACTACTAGCGGTCAAGGGGAGACCCAGTACTTC.

With regard to this clone: An end of the junction differs from the germline gene, which may be a read error. This chain uses TRBV7-7 with TRBJ1-6; possible D gene TRBD1, 5 bases. CDR3 length equals 14 residues. Germline loops: CDR1 SSHAT, CDR2 FNYEAQ (reference sequence). This chain's CDR3 is CASSLIQVFSPLHF. In DNA form, the CDR3 reads TGTGCTAGCAGCTTAATACAGGTGTTTTCACCCCTCCACTTT.

This chain joins TRBV6-5 and TRBJ1-2; D ambiguous. This CDR3 is built from 16 residues. Germline V gives CDR1 MNHEY, CDR2 SVGAGI. Deletions cut 0 bases from V and 8 bases from J, with 19 bases between. CDR3 region: CASSYSPSEARSGYTF. CDR3 sequence (DNA): TGTGCCAGCAGTTACTCCCCCTCGGAGGCGAGATCCGGCTACACCTTC.

This chain links TRBV21-1 with TRBJ2-2; the table's D call TRBD1 went unverified against the DNA. TRBV21-1 is marked as a pseudogene. The CDR3 covers 15 residues. CDR3 nucleotides: TGTGCCAGCTCGACGGGACAGCCGAACACCGGGGAGCTGTTTTTT. Its translation is CASSTGQPNTGELFF.